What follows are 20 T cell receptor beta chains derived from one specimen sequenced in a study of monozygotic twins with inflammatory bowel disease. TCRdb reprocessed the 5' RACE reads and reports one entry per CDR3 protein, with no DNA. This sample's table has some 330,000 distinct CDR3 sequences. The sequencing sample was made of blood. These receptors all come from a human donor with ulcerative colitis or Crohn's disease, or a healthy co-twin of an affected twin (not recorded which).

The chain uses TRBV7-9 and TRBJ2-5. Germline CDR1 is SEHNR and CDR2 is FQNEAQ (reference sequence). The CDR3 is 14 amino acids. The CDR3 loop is CASSSQGYQETQYF.

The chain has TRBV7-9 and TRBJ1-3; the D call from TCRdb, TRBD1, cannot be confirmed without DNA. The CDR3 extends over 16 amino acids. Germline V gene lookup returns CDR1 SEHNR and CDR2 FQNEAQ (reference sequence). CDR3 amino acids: CASRSGRGGALNTIYF. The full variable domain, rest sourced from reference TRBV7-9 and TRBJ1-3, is DTGVSQNPRHKITKRGQNVTFRCDPISEHNRLYWYRQTLGQGPEFLTYFQNEAQLEKSRLLSDRFSAERPKGSFSTLEIQRTEQGDSAMYLCASRSGRGGALNTIYFGEGSWLTVV.

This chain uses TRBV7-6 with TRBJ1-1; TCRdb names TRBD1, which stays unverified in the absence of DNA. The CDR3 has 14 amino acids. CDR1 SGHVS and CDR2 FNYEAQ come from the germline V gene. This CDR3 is CASSYRTGNTEAFF.

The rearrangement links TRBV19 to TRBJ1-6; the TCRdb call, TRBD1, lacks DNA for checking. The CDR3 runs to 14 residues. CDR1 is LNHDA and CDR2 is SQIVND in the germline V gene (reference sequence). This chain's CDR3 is CASSTGTGSSPLHF.

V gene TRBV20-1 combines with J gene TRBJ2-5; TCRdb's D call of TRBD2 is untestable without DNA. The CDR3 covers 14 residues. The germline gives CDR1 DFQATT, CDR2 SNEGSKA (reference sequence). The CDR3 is CSAPPRDLQETQYF.

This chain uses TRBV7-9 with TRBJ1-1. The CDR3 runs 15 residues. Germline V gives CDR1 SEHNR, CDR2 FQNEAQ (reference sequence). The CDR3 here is CASSFDRFPNTEAFF.

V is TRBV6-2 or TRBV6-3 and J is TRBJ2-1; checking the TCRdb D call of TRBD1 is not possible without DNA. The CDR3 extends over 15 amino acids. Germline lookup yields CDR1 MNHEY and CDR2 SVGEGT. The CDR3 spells CASSYLQGARDEQFF.

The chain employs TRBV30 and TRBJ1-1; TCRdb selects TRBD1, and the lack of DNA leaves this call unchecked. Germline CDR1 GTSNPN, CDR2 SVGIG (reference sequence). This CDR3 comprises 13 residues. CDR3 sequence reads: CAWNTGTNTEAFF.

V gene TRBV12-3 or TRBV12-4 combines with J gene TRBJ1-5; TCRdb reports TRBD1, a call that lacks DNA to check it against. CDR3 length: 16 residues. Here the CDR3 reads CASRFSGEVSNQPQHF.

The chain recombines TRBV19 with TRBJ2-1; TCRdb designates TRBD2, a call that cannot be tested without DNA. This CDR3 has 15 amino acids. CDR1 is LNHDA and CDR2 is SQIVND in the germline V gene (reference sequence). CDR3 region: CASSIRAFSYNEQFF.

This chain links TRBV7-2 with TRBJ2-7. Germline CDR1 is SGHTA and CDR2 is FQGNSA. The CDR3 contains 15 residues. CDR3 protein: CASSLRSLSSYEQYF.

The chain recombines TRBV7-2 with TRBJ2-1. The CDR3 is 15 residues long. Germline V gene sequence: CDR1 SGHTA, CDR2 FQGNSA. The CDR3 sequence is CASSPQGSSYNEQFF.

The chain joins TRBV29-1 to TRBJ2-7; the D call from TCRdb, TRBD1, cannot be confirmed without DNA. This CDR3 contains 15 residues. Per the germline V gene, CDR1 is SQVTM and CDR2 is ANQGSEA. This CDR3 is CSAGGLGGHSYEQYF.

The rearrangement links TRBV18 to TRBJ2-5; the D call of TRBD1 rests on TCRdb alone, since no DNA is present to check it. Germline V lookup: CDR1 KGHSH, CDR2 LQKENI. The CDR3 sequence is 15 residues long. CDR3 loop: CASSPRDHQGGTQYF. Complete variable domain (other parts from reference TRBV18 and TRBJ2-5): NAGVMQNPRHLVRRRGQEARLRCSPMKGHSHVYWYRQLPEEGLKFMVYLQKENIIDESGMPKERFSAEFPKEGPSILRIQQVVRGDSAAYFCASSPRDHQGGTQYFGPGTRLLVL.

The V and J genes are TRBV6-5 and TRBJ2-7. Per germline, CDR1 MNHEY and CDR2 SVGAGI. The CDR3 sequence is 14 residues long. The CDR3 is CASSYSSGSYEQYF.

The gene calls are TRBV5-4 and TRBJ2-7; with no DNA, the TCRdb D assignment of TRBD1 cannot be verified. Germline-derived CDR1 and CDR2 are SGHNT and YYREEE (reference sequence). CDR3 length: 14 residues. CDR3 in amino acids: CASSEDSVNREQYF.

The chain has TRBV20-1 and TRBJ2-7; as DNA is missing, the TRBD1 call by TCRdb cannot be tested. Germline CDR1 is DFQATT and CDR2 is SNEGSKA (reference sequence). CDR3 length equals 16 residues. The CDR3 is CSAIPIRGGHNYEQYF.

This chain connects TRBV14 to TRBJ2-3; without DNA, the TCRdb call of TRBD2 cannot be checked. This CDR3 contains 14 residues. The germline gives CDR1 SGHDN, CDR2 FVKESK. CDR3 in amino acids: CASSLGAGVGTQYF. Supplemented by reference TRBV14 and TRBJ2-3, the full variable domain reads EAGVTQFPSHSVIEKGQTVTLRCDPISGHDNLYWYRRVMGKEIKFLLHFVKESKQDESGMPNNRFLAERTGGTYSTLKVQPAELEDSGVYFCASSLGAGVGTQYFGPGTRLTVL.

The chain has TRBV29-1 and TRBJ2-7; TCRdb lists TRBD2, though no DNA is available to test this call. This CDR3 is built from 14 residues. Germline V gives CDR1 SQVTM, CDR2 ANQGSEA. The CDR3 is CSVGQREGSYEQYF.

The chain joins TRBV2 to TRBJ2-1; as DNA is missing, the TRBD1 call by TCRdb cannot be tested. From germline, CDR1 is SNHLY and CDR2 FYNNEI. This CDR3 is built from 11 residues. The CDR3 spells CALGGGNEQFF.